The subject of this entry is one T cell receptor (beta chain). Trimming removed 3 bases from V and 1 base from J, with 7 bases in between. In germline, CDR1 is SNHLY, CDR2 FYNNEI. The CDR3 consists of 14 residues. The entry originates in a study of technical replicates of blood from a handful of donors. The assay was immunoSEQ multiplex PCR, and TCRdb's table has in-frame clones only and misses some. Of over 75,000 clones listed, around 97% are singletons. The sequence was obtained from a human donor in good health. The sample comprised T cells isolated from PBMCs. The V and J genes are TRBV2 and TRBJ1-5, with TRBD1 as a possible D gene (5 bases). The CDR3: CASSEEGSNQPQHF. CDR3 nucleotides: TGTGCCAGCAGTGAGGAGGGGAGCAATCAGCCCCAGCATTTT.